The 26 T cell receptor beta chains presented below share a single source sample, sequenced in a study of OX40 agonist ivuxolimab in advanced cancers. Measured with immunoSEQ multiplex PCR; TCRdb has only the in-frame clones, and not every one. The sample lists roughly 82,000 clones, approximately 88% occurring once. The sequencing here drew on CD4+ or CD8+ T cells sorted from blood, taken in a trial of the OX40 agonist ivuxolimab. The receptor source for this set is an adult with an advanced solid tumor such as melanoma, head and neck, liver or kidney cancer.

The CDR3 sequence: CASSPSPGGAETQYF. The CDR3 nucleotides read TGTGCCAGCAGCCCCTCCCCTGGGGGGGCTGAGACCCAGTACTTC. This chain joins TRBV5-4 and TRBJ2-5, with a tentative D call TRBD2 (7 bases). V was pared by 4 bases and J by 5 bases, with 18 bases between. There are 15 residues in the CDR3. The V gene's germline CDR1 is SGHNT and CDR2 YYREEE (reference sequence). Variable domain in full (rest from reference TRBV5-4 and TRBJ2-5): ETGVTQSPTHLIKTRGQQVTLRCSSQSGHNTVSWYQQALGQGPQFIFQYYREEENGRGNFPPRFSGLQFPNYSSELNVNALELDDSALYLCASSPSPGGAETQYFGPGTRLLVL.

In DNA, the CDR3 is TGCGCCAGCAGCTTGACAGGAGGAGGCTACGAGCAGTACTTC. Translation gives CASSLTGGGYEQYF. The gene calls are TRBV5-1 and TRBJ2-7; D tentatively reads TRBD1 or TRBD2 (5 bases each). Trimming stripped 1 base from V and 3 bases from J, with 11 bases between. The CDR3 contains 14 residues. Germline V gene lookup returns CDR1 SGHRS and CDR2 YFSETQ.

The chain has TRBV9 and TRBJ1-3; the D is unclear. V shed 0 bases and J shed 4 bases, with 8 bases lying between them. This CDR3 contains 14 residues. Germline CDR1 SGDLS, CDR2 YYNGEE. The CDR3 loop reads CASSVAPGGNTIYF. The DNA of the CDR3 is TGTGCCAGCAGCGTAGCGCCAGGCGGAAACACCATATATTTT.

This chain's CDR3 is CASSLGGADTQYF. Here the CDR3 DNA reads TGTGCCAGCAGCCTCGGGGGGGCAGATACGCAGTATTTT. The gene calls are TRBV5-4 and TRBJ2-3; 8 positions match TRBD2. V was pared by 4 bases and J by 4 bases, with 2 bases of the junction left unmatched. The length of the CDR3 is 13 residues. Germline CDR1 and CDR2: SGHNT and YYREEE (reference sequence).

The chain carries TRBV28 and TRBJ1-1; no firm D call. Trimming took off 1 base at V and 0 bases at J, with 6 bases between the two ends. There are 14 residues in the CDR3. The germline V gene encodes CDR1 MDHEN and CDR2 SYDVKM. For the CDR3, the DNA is TGTGCCAGCAGTTTATCTCAGATGAACACTGAAGCTTTCTTT. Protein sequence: CASSLSQMNTEAFF.

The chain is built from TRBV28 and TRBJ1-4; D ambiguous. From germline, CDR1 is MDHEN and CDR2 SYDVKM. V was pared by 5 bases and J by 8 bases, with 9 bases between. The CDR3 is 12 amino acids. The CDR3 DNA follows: TGTGCCAGCAGTGAATTAGGGGAAAAACTGTTTTTT. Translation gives CASSELGEKLFF.

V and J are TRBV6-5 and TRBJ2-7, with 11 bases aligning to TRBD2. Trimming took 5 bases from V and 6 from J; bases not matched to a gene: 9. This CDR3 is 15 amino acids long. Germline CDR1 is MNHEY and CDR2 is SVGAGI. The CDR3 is CASSKLSGRASEQYF. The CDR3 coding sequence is TGTGCCAGCAGTAAGCTTAGCGGGAGGGCCTCCGAGCAGTACTTC.

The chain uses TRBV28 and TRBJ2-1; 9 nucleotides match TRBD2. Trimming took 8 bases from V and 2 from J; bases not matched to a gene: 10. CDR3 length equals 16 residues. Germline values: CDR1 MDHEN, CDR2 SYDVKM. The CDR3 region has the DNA TGTGCCAGCCACGAGGGGGGGACTAGCACCTACAATGAGCAGTTCTTC. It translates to CASHEGGTSTYNEQFF.

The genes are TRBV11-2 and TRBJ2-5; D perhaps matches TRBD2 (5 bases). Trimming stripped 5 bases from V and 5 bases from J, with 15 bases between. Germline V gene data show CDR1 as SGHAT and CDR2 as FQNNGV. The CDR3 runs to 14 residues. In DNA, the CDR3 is TGTGCCAGCAGCCTCGGAGGCAGGCGGGAGACCCAGTACTTC. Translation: CASSLGGRRETQYF.

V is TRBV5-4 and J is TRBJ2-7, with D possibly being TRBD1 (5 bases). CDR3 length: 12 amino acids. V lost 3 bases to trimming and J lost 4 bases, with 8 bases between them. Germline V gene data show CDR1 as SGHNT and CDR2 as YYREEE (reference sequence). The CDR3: CASSSTGYEQYF. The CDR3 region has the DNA TGTGCCAGCAGCTCTACAGGATACGAGCAGTACTTC.

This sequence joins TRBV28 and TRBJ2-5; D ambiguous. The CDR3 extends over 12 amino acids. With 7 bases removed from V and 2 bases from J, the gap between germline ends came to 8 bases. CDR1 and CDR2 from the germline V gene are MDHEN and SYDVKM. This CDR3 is CASMATQETQYF. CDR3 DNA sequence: TGTGCCAGCATGGCAACGCAAGAGACCCAGTACTTC.

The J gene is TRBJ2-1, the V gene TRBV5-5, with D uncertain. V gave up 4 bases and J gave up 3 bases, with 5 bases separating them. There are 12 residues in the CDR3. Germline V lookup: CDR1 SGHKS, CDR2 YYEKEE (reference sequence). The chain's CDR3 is CASSRVYNEQFF. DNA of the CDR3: TGTGCCAGCAGCAGGGTCTACAATGAGCAGTTCTTC.

CDR3 in amino acids: CASSLPYLGAHSYEQYF. The CDR3 DNA follows: TGTGCCAGCAGTTTACCCTACTTGGGGGCACACTCCTACGAGCAGTACTTC. The chain joins TRBV27 to TRBJ2-7; a possible D gene is TRBD1 (6 bases). CDR1 and CDR2 (germline): MNHEY, SMNVEV (reference sequence). V shed 2 bases and J shed 0 bases, with 17 bases lying between them. CDR3 size: 17 residues.

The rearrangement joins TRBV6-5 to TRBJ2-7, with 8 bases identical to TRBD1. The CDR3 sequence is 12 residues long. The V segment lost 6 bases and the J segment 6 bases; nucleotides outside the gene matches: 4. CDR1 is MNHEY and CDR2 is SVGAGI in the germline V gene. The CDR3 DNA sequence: TGTGCCAGCAGGCGAACAGGGGGCGAGCAGTACTTC. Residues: CASRRTGGEQYF.

DNA for the CDR3: TGTGCCAGCAGCTTATCCGGGACAGTGCCCACCGGGGAGCTGTTTTTT. Protein: CASSLSGTVPTGELFF. The genes are TRBV7-2 and TRBJ2-2; 7 bases match TRBD1. The CDR3 totals 16 residues. Germline CDR1 and CDR2: SGHTA and FQGNSA. V lost 2 bases and J lost 4; bases outside the gene matches: 7.

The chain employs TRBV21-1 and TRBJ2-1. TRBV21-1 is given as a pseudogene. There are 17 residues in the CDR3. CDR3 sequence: CASSKGLPGSSYNEQFF. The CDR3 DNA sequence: TGTGCCAGCAGCAAAGGGTTACCGGGCAGCTCCTACAATGAGCAGTTCTTC.

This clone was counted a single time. The CDR3 loop is CASSPGLADISYEQYF. The CDR3 region has the DNA TGTGCCAGCTCACCGGGACTAGCGGATATCTCCTACGAGCAGTACTTC. The V and J genes are TRBV18 and TRBJ2-7, with 11 bases aligning to TRBD2. The germline gives CDR1 KGHSH, CDR2 LQKENI. The CDR3 has 16 amino acids. V lost 3 bases and J lost 0; bases outside the gene matches: 4.

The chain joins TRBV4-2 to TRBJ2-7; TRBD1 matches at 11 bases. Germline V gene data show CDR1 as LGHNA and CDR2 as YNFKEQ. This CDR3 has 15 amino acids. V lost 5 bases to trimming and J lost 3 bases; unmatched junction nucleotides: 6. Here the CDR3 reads CASSNPGTGGYEQYF. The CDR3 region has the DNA TGTGCCAGCAGCAATCCCGGGACAGGGGGCTACGAGCAGTACTTC.

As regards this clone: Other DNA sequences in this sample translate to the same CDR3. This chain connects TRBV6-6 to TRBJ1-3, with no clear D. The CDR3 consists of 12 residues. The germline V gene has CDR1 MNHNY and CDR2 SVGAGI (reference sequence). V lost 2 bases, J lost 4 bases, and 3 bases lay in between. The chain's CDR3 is CASSYSGNTIYF. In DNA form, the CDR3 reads TGTGCCAGCAGTTACAGCGGAAACACCATATATTTT.

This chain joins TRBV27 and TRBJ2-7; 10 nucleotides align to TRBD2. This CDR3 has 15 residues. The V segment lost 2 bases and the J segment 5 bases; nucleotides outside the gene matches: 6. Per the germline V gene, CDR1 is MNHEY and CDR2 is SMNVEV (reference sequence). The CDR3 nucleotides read TGTGCCAGCAGTTTAAATCTAGCGGGAGTTGACGAGCAGTACTTC. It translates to CASSLNLAGVDEQYF.

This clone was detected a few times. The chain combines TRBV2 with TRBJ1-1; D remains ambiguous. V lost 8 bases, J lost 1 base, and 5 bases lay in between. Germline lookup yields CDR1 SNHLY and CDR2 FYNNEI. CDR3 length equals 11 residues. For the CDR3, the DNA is TGTGCCAGCCGGAGGAACACTGAAGCTTTCTTT. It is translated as CASRRNTEAFF.

The chain's CDR3 is CASSDLAGGAGELFF. As DNA, the CDR3 is TGTGCCAGCAGCGATCTAGCGGGAGGGGCCGGGGAGCTGTTTTTT. J is TRBJ2-2 and V is TRBV6-1, with 12 bases lining up with TRBD2. The CDR3 length is 15 residues. The V and J ends lost 6 bases and 6 bases, in that order; junction bases with no gene match: 5. Germline V gene lookup returns CDR1 MNHNS and CDR2 SASEGT.

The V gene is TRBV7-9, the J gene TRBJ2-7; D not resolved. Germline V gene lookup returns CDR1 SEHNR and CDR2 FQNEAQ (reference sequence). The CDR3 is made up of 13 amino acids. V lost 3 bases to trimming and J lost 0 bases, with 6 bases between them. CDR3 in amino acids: CASSFGPSYEQYF. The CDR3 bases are TGTGCCAGCAGCTTTGGTCCCTCCTACGAGCAGTACTTC.

The CDR3 DNA sequence: TGTGCCAGCAGTTATTCCGGGGCGGCCTATGGCTACACCTTC. Translated: CASSYSGAAYGYTF. The chain couples TRBV28 to TRBJ1-2; tentatively, D is TRBD1 (5 bases). V gave up 4 bases and J gave up 4 bases, with 13 bases separating them. The CDR3 length is 14 residues. CDR1 and CDR2 (germline): MDHEN, SYDVKM.

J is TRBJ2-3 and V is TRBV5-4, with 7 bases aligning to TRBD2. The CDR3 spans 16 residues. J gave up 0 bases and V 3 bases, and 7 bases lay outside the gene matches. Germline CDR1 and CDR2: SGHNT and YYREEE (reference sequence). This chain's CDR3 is CASSSAGLRSTDTQYF. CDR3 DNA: TGTGCCAGCAGCTCAGCGGGACTGCGTAGCACAGATACGCAGTATTTT.

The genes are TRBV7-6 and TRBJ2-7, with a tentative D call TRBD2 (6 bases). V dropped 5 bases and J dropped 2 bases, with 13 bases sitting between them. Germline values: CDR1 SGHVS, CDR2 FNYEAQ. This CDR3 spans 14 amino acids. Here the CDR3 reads CASSRDFITYEQYF. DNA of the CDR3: TGTGCCAGCAGCCGGGACTTCATAACCTACGAGCAGTACTTC.